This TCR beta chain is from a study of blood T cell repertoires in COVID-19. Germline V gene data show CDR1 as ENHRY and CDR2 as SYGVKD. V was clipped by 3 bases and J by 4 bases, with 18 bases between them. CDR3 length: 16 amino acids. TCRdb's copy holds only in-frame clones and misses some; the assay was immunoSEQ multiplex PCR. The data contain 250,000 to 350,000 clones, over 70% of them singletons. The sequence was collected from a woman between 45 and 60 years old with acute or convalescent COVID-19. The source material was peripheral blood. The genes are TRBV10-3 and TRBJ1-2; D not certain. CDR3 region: CAISESVGPTFYGYTF. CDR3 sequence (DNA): TGTGCCATCAGTGAATCGGTTGGGCCAACCTTCTATGGCTACACCTTC.